The 25 T cell receptor beta chains below all came from one sample that was sequenced in a study of T cell repertoires in ileal Crohn's disease (dated by TCRdb to between 2019 and 2020). The library was made by the immunoSEQ multiplex PCR assay. TCRdb took over this immuneACCESS table, retaining in-frame rearrangements with V and J assigned. Such tables are incomplete; in checked studies, under half of the missing clones stem from an unresolved V gene, and the remainder is unexplained. The sample table holds about 12,000 clones, of which over 60% were seen once. Under 10% of the sample belongs to the ten largest clones. What the time point label conveys for this sample: neoterminal ileum biopsy at postoperative endoscopy, about 6 months after surgery. The sequencing sample was made of ileal tissue. Receptor source: an adult with Crohn's disease.

The chain employs TRBV2 and TRBJ2-4; 7 nucleotides align to TRBD2. Looked up from germline, CDR1 is SNHLY and CDR2 is FYNNEI. This CDR3 comprises 15 residues. Trimming removed 11 bases from V and 0 bases from J; junction bases left unmatched: 10. The CDR3 sequence: CASGGGILAKNIQYF. For the CDR3, the DNA is TGTGCCTCTGGGGGGGGGATCCTAGCCAAAAACATTCAGTACTTC.

This chain links TRBV5-1 with TRBJ2-7, with D unclear. In germline, CDR1 is SGHRS, CDR2 YFSETQ. The CDR3 has 14 residues. V was trimmed by 3 bases and J by 5 bases, leaving 15 bases between them. For the CDR3, the DNA is TGCGCCAGCAGCTACCAAGGGTACGGCAACGAGCAGTACTTC. It specifies CASSYQGYGNEQYF.

The chain uses TRBV28 and TRBJ2-7; the D is unclear. CDR3 length: 15 amino acids. Germline V gene lookup returns CDR1 MDHEN and CDR2 SYDVKM. The V and J ends lost 1 base and 2 bases respectively, with 12 bases between them. In nucleotides, the CDR3 is TGTGCCAGCAGTTTATCTTCGGACCAGACCTACGAGCAGTACTTC. Translated: CASSLSSDQTYEQYF. Using reference TRBV28 and TRBJ2-7 for the parts outside the CDR3, the full variable domain is DVKVTQSSRYLVKRTGEKVFLECVQDMDHENMFWYRQDPGLGLRLIYFSYDVKMKEKGDIPEGYSVSREKKERFSLILESASTNQTSMYLCASSLSSDQTYEQYFGPGTRLTVT.

V is TRBV7-2 and J is TRBJ2-3; 12 bases are shared with TRBD2. CDR1 SGHTA and CDR2 FQGNSA come from the germline V gene. V dropped 1 base and J dropped 5; count of bases not matched to a gene: 1. The CDR3 sequence is 15 residues long. The CDR3 loop is CASSLGLAGVDTQYF. Written as DNA, the CDR3 is TGTGCCAGCAGCTTAGGACTAGCGGGGGTAGATACGCAGTATTTT. The full variable domain, in which reference TRBV7-2 and TRBJ2-3 provide the parts outside the CDR3, is GAGVSQSPSNKVTEKGKDVELRCDPISGHTALYWYRQSLGQGLEFLIYFQGNSAPDKSGLPSDRFSAERTGGSVSTLTIQRTQQEDSAVYLCASSLGLAGVDTQYFGPGTRLTVL.

As DNA, the CDR3 is TGTGCCACCAGCGACGGACAGAACCGCAATCAGCCCCAGCATTTT. Protein sequence: CATSDGQNRNQPQHF. The chain uses TRBV15 and TRBJ1-5; TRBD1 might be the D (6 bases). This CDR3 is built from 15 residues. Trimming took off 5 bases at V and 2 bases at J, with 13 bases between the two ends. Per germline, CDR1 LNHNV and CDR2 YYDKDF (reference sequence). Based on the CDR3 plus reference TRBV15 and TRBJ1-5, the full variable domain is DAMVIQNPRYQVTQFGKPVTLSCSQTLNHNVMYWYQQKSSQAPKLLFHYYDKDFNNEADTPDNFQSRRPNTSFCFLDIRSPGLGDTAMYLCATSDGQNRNQPQHFGDGTRLSIL.

V and J are TRBV19 and TRBJ2-1, with 8 bases identical to TRBD1. This CDR3 has 15 residues. J gave up 3 bases and V 5 bases, and 6 bases lay outside the gene matches. The germline V gene encodes CDR1 LNHDA and CDR2 SQIVND (reference sequence). This chain's CDR3 is CASSATGGIYNEQFF. In DNA form, the CDR3 reads TGTGCCAGTAGTGCTACAGGGGGAATCTACAATGAGCAGTTCTTC.

This clone was detected only once. This chain links TRBV7-3 with TRBJ2-5; 8 positions agree with TRBD2. The germline gives CDR1 SGHTA, CDR2 FQGTGA. This CDR3 is 16 amino acids long. V shed 3 bases, J shed 2 bases, and the junction held 8 bases outside the gene matches. In nucleotides, the CDR3 is TGTGCCAGCAGCTTGGGTCAGCGGGGGTTTCAAGAGACCCAGTACTTC. It specifies CASSLGQRGFQETQYF.

The CDR3 region is CASSQSQGYRGYTF. CDR3 DNA sequence: TGTGCCAGCAGCCAGTCTCAGGGTTACCGGGGCTACACCTTC. The rearrangement uses TRBV5-4 and TRBJ1-2; maybe TRBD1 (5 bases). V lost 4 bases, J lost 8 bases, and 18 bases lay in between. The CDR3 totals 14 residues. Germline V gene lookup returns CDR1 SGHNT and CDR2 YYREEE (reference sequence).

The V and J genes are TRBV29-1 and TRBJ2-7; D gene ambiguous. The CDR3 runs to 13 residues. V was trimmed by 0 bases and J by 6 bases, leaving 12 bases between them. Germline CDR1 is SQVTM and CDR2 is ANQGSEA. This CDR3 reads CSVEESGTGEQYF. CDR3 sequence (DNA): TGCAGCGTTGAAGAGTCAGGCACGGGCGAGCAGTACTTC.

The chain joins TRBV7-9 to TRBJ2-7; a weak D match, TRBD2 (5 bases). The CDR3 contains 17 residues. CDR1 SEHNR and CDR2 FQNEAQ come from the germline V gene (reference sequence). Trimming cost V 0 bases and J 0 bases, with 15 bases left between them. The CDR3 region is CASSLAGSRRLSYEQYF. CDR3 coding DNA: TGTGCCAGCAGCTTAGCGGGGAGCAGGCGGCTCTCCTACGAGCAGTACTTC.

The chain joins TRBV5-1 to TRBJ1-1; the D is unclear. Germline V gene lookup returns CDR1 SGHRS and CDR2 YFSETQ. The CDR3 has 17 residues. The germline V and J ends were trimmed by 0 bases and 3 bases, with 18 bases remaining between them. The CDR3 DNA reads as TGCGCCAGCAGCTTGGACGCCACTGATGTATTAGACACTGAAGCTTTCTTT. Protein: CASSLDATDVLDTEAFF.

The chain couples TRBV10-3 to TRBJ2-1; 7 bases fit TRBD2. Germline trimming cut 8 bases from V and 3 bases from J; bases unmatched to any gene: 4. Looked up from germline, CDR1 is ENHRY and CDR2 is SYGVKD. This CDR3 has 13 residues. This CDR3 reads CAIRRDYYNEQFF. CDR3 nucleotide sequence: TGTGCCATCCGCCGGGACTACTACAATGAGCAGTTCTTC.

The V and J genes are TRBV11-1 and TRBJ1-6; D gene ambiguous. CDR1 SGHAT and CDR2 FQDESV come from the germline V gene (reference sequence). Deletions cut 4 bases from V and 6 bases from J, with 13 bases between. This CDR3 is 15 amino acids long. The CDR3 here is CASSSSTNLNSPLHF. The CDR3 nucleotides are TGTGCCAGCAGCTCCTCGACAAACCTTAATTCACCCCTCCACTTT.

The chain employs TRBV7-6 and TRBJ2-7, with D perhaps matching TRBD1 or TRBD2 (5 bases each). The CDR3 totals 15 residues. The ends were cut back, 0 bases at V and 2 bases at J, with 11 bases in the middle. Germline V gene data show CDR1 as SGHVS and CDR2 as FNYEAQ. The CDR3 DNA reads as TGTGCCAGCAGCTTAGCGCCAGGGAGCGCCTACGAGCAGTACTTC. This translates into CASSLAPGSAYEQYF.

The V call is TRBV27, the J call TRBJ2-2, with D perhaps given as TRBD1 or TRBD2 (5 bases each). V was cut by 8 bases and J by 4 bases, with 17 bases left in between. Germline-derived CDR1 and CDR2 are MNHEY and SMNVEV (reference sequence). The CDR3 spans 15 residues. This CDR3 reads CASRPPRGVTGELFF. CDR3 nucleotides: TGTGCCAGCCGCCCCCCGAGAGGGGTCACCGGGGAGCTGTTTTTT.

J is TRBJ1-1 and V is TRBV16; D not resolved. CDR3 length: 15 amino acids. V shed 0 bases and J shed 4 bases, with 12 bases lying between them. Germline lookup yields CDR1 KGHSY and CDR2 FQNENV. In DNA, the CDR3 is TGTGCCAGCAGCCAATCGGGAATCGGGGTCACTGAAGCTTTCTTT. This codes for CASSQSGIGVTEAFF.

CDR3 protein: CASSRPGTGGTEAFF. In nucleotides, the CDR3 is TGTGCCAGCAGCCGCCCTGGGACAGGGGGGACTGAAGCTTTCTTT. The chain is built from TRBV6-5 and TRBJ1-1; 11 nucleotides agree with TRBD1. This CDR3 has 15 amino acids. Germline assignment: CDR1 MNHEY and CDR2 SVGAGI. V lost 6 bases to trimming and J lost 5 bases; unmatched junction nucleotides: 8.

The rearrangement joins TRBV6-1 to TRBJ2-7, with D hard to call. Trimming removed 0 bases from V and 3 bases from J, with 12 bases in between. The CDR3 covers 15 residues. Looked up from germline, CDR1 is MNHNS and CDR2 is SASEGT. The CDR3 DNA sequence: TGTGCCAGCAGTGAAGCCCTGTTCGGCTTCTACGAGCAGTACTTC. As protein: CASSEALFGFYEQYF.

Judged by abundance, this clone is large (0.1 to 1%). V usage is TRBV7-9 and J usage is TRBJ1-4; a weak D match, TRBD1 (5 bases). The germline V and J ends were trimmed by 6 bases and 5 bases, with 7 bases remaining between them. From germline, CDR1 is SEHNR and CDR2 FQNEAQ (reference sequence). CDR3 length: 12 residues. The CDR3 DNA follows: TGTGCCAGCAGGACAGAGAATGAAAAACTGTTTTTT. Translation gives CASRTENEKLFF. The whole variable domain, filled in from reference TRBV7-9 and TRBJ1-4, reads DTGVSQNPRHKITKRGQNVTFRCDPISEHNRLYWYRQTLGQGPEFLTYFQNEAQLEKSRLLSDRFSAERPKGSFSTLEIQRTEQGDSAMYLCASRTENEKLFFGSGTQLSVL.

This clone was recorded a few times. The chain combines TRBV5-6 with TRBJ2-7; D uncertain. Germline V gene sequence: CDR1 SGHDT, CDR2 YYEEEE. Trimming pared 2 bases from V and 1 base from J, leaving 13 bases between. The CDR3 is 15 residues long. CDR3 nucleotides: TGTGCCAGCAGCTTATTAGGGCCCCTATCCTACGAGCAGTACTTC. Its translation is CASSLLGPLSYEQYF.

CDR3 DNA: TGTGCCAGCACCTTTGGGTCGGGCTACGAGCAGTACTTC. Its protein is CASTFGSGYEQYF. The chain joins TRBV6-5 to TRBJ2-7; D gene unclear. The CDR3 has 13 residues. Trimming cost V 7 bases and J 3 bases, with 13 bases left between them. Looked up from germline, CDR1 is MNHEY and CDR2 is SVGAGI.

This chain connects TRBV9 to TRBJ1-2; TRBD1 might be the D (6 bases). The CDR3 extends over 14 amino acids. Germline CDR1 and CDR2: SGDLS and YYNGEE. V shed 3 bases and J shed 4 bases, with 13 bases lying between them. CDR3 amino acids: CASSGTGTSYGYTF. CDR3 bases: TGTGCCAGCAGCGGTACCGGGACAAGCTATGGCTACACCTTC.

The gene calls are TRBV28 and TRBJ1-3, with D uncertain. The CDR3 covers 19 residues. Trimming left V 4 bases short and J 0 bases short, with 22 bases between. Germline loops: CDR1 MDHEN, CDR2 SYDVKM. The CDR3 nucleotides are TGTGCCAGCAGTTCCCGGACCATATTCTTCACCTCCTCTGGAAACACCATATATTTT. It is translated as CASSSRTIFFTSSGNTIYF.

V is TRBV28 and J is TRBJ2-7; D ambiguous. Trimming took 7 bases from V and 0 from J, leaving 10 bases between them. Germline values: CDR1 MDHEN, CDR2 SYDVKM. The CDR3 covers 13 residues. DNA for the CDR3: TGTGCCAGCACCACTGGGTTCTCCTACGAGCAGTACTTC. As protein: CASTTGFSYEQYF.

The V and J genes are TRBV6-1 and TRBJ2-3, with D possibly being TRBD1 (5 bases). Germline values: CDR1 MNHNS, CDR2 SASEGT. The CDR3 sequence is 14 residues long. V was pared by 2 bases and J by 6 bases, with 12 bases between. CDR3 protein: CASSESRVQDTQYF. CDR3 coding DNA: TGTGCCAGCAGTGAATCCAGGGTCCAGGATACGCAGTATTTT.